This T cell receptor (beta chain) emerged from a study of early T cells in non-severe SARS-CoV-2 infection. Study at large: Sequencing of bulk RNA from unsorted whole blood was done, without chain pairing.

Only a few counts were recorded for this clonotype. Its cognate antigen is unknown. The study, taken as a whole, reports: Matching results from VDJdb favored anti-spike CD8 responses, leaving private and CD4 specificities undetected.

Unique molecular identifiers (one per individual cDNA molecule) were attached. TCRdb recomputed calls from the 5' RACE reads with MiXCR, one row per CDR3 protein. This table holds 65,000 to 85,000 distinct CDR3 sequences, 11% found once. The TCR was taken from an adult who was a healthcare worker with PCR-confirmed SARS-CoV-2 infection or an uninfected control (not recorded which). The sequenced material came from whole blood.

The CDR3: CSVDGRTRTDTQYF. The CDR3, as DNA: TGCAGCGTTGACGGGCGAACCCGCACAGATACGCAGTATTTT. The V call is TRBV29-1, the J call TRBJ2-3, with D unclear. This CDR3 comprises 14 residues. Trimming stripped 3 bases from V and 1 base from J, with 11 bases between. The germline gives CDR1 SQVTM, CDR2 ANQGSEA.